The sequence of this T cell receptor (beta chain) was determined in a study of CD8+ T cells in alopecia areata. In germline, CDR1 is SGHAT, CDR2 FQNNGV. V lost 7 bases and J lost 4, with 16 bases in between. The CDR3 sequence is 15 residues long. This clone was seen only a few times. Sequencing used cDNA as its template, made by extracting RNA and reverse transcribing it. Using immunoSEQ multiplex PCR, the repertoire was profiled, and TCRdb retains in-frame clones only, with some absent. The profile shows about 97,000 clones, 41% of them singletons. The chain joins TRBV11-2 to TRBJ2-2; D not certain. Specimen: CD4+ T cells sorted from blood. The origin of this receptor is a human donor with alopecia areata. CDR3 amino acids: CASIRSRLLTGELFF. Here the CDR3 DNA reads TGTGCCAGCATCCGCTCGCGGTTACTCACCGGGGAGCTGTTTTTT.